Included here is one T cell receptor beta chain sequence, with context. The record originates from a study of technical replicates of blood from several donors. The protocol was immunoSEQ multiplex PCR, while the TCRdb copy is restricted to in-frame clones and leaves out a portion. This sample yields tens of thousands of clones, of which approximately 86% are seen a single time; roughly 4.5% belongs to the top ten. The sequencing sample was made of PBMCs. This TCR came from a human donor in good health. Some clones in this sample may be carry-over from other donors' samples.

The CDR3 reads CASSVAGTSGSYEQFF. CDR3 nucleotides: TGTGCCAGCAGCGTAGCCGGGACTAGCGGGAGCTATGAGCAGTTCTTC. The chain recombines TRBV9 with TRBJ2-1; 14 bases line up with TRBD2. V was pared by 0 bases and J by 8 bases, with 4 bases of the junction left unmatched. CDR1 is SGDLS and CDR2 is YYNGEE in the germline V gene. CDR3 length: 16 amino acids.